The 27 T cell receptor beta chains presented below share a single source sample, sequenced in a study of CD8+ T cells in alopecia areata. Reverse transcribed after extraction, RNA yielded cDNA as the sequencing template. Here immunoSEQ multiplex PCR was the method, and the copy in TCRdb shows in-frame clones only, minus some. The sample counts approximately 110,000 clones, none seen once; the ten largest own about 19%. The sequenced sample consisted of lesional skin. These receptors all come from a C3H/HeJ mouse with alopecia areata. MHC haplotype of the mouse line: H2-k.

This clone has more than one count but fewer than ten. Any gene name here is a mouse gene name. Sequencing ends 4 residues short of the CDR3 end; the germline J gene provides the rest. The chain joins TRBV29 to TRBJ1-2; 8 nucleotides align to TRBD1. This CDR3 has 13 residues. The trim removed 8 bases at V and 1 base at J, leaving 3 bases unmatched. The V gene's germline CDR1 is MSHET and CDR2 SYDVDS. This CDR3 is CASSGTGNSDYTF. CDR3 bases read: TGTGCTAGCTCCGGGACAGGAAACTCC.

On this clone: Gene names refer to mouse genes. The read finishes 4 residues shy of the CDR3 end, and the germline J gene is used to complete it. V usage is TRBV1 and J usage is TRBJ2-7, with 8 bases fitting TRBD2. This CDR3 spans 15 amino acids. Germline values: CDR1 NSQYPW, CDR2 LRSPGD (reference sequence). The CDR3 DNA, read in part, is TGCACCTGCAGTGCAGCGGGGGGGCGCGATTAT. Translated: CTCSAAGGRDY. The full CDR3 protein is CTCSAAGGRDYEQYF.

This clone turned up a few times. Germline and genes: mouse. The read is 4 residues too short to cover the CDR3 end, so that end is filled in from the germline J gene. The rearrangement joins TRBV17 to TRBJ2-7, with 7 bases lining up with TRBD1. The CDR3 spans 15 residues. Germline V lookup: CDR1 MNHDT, CDR2 YYDKIL. With V trimmed by 0 bases and J by 0 bases, 2 bases remained unmatched. CDR3 protein: CASSRDAGGSYEQYF. CDR3 bases read: TGTGCTAGCAGTAGAGATGCAGGGGGCTCCTAT. Full variable domain (missing parts from reference TRBV17 and TRBJ2-7): DTTVKQNPRYKLARVGKPVNLICSQTMNHDTMYWYQKKPNQAPKLLLFYYDKILNREADTFEKFQSSRPNNSFCSLYIGSAGLEYSAMYLCASSRDAGGSYEQYFGPGTRLTVL.

There are a few counts of this clone. At residue 14, the DNA translation does not agree with TCRdb's protein; the protein displayed here is the one encoded by the DNA. Genes and germline are mouse. The read gets to within 3 residues of the CDR3 end, and the germline J gene fills in the rest. The chain uses TRBV13-3 and TRBJ1-3, with D possibly being TRBD1 (6 bases). The CDR3 is 17 residues long. Trimming removed 2 bases at V and 0 bases at J, with 15 bases between. CDR1 and CDR2 (germline): NNHDY, SYVADS. CDR3 bases read: TGTGCCAGCAGTGAGACCCCGGGACAAAATTCTGGAAATACG. It yields the protein CASSETPGQNSGNT. The complete CDR3 reads CASSETPGQNSGNTLYF.

About this clone: Gene names refer to mouse genes. Read data end 4 residues before the CDR3 end; the end is taken from the germline J gene. The chain carries TRBV1 and TRBJ2-7, with 8 positions matching TRBD2. CDR1 is NSQYPW, CDR2 LRSPGD, per germline (reference sequence). The J segment lost 0 bases and the V segment lost 3 bases, leaving 4 bases of the junction unmatched. The CDR3 sequence is 15 residues long. The sequenced part of the CDR3 DNA is TGCACCTGCAGTGCGAGGACTGGGAGCTCCTAT. This gives the protein CTCSARTGSSY. The entire CDR3 protein is CTCSARTGSSYEQYF.

Concerning this clone: Mouse names are used for the genes. The read gets to within 4 residues of the CDR3 end, and the germline J gene fills in the rest. The chain employs TRBV13-1 and TRBJ2-7; TRBD2 might be the D (6 bases). Trimming took off 3 bases at V and 0 bases at J, with 13 bases between the two ends. CDR1 and CDR2 (germline): NSHNY, SYGAGN. CDR3 length: 15 residues. CDR3 protein: CASSGRLVSSYEQYF. The DNA read from the CDR3 is TGTGCCAGCAGTGGCCGACTGGTGAGCTCCTAT.

In regard to this clone: Mouse names are used for the genes. The CDR3 goes on 4 residues after the read ends, and that part is filled in from the germline J gene. The V call is TRBV29, the J call TRBJ2-3; no reliable D call. Germline V CDR1 and CDR2: MSHET, SYDVDS. Trimming removed 0 bases at V and 0 bases at J, with 7 bases between. The CDR3 has 15 amino acids. The sequenced part of the CDR3 DNA is TGTGCTAGCAGTTTATCGTCAGATAGTGCAGAA. Translation: CASSLSSDSAE. The whole CDR3 sequence reads CASSLSSDSAETLYF.

This clone was detected only a few times. The genes are named according to mouse. Coverage ceases 4 residues before the CDR3 finishes, and the germline J gene fills in the end. The J gene is TRBJ2-5, the V gene TRBV1, with 7 bases identical to TRBD2. After removal of 1 base from V and 2 bases from J, the junction contained 3 bases not matched to a gene. The germline V gene has CDR1 NSQYPW and CDR2 LRSPGD (reference sequence). The CDR3 extends over 15 amino acids. The part of the CDR3 DNA that was read is TGCACCTGCAGTGCAGGGGTGGGGGGCCAAGAC. It is translated as CTCSAGVGGQD. The CDR3 in its entirety is CTCSAGVGGQDTQYF.

Concerning this clone itself: Gene names and germline refer to mouse. Coverage ceases 4 residues before the CDR3 finishes, and the germline J gene fills in the end. This rearrangement joins TRBV17 to TRBJ1-4; 9 nucleotides match TRBD1. This CDR3 contains 14 residues. V shed 3 bases and J 4 bases; nucleotides not matched to a gene: 0. Germline values: CDR1 MNHDT, CDR2 YYDKIL. The sequenced part of the CDR3 DNA is TGTGCTAGCAGTAGGGACAGGGGCAACGAA. It translates to CASSRDRGNE. From start to end, the CDR3 is CASSRDRGNERLFF.

There are a few counts of this clone. Here the gene names and germline are mouse. With the read ending 4 residues before the CDR3 end, the germline J gene is used to fill in that end. This rearrangement joins TRBV13-1 to TRBJ1-4; 11 positions agree with TRBD1. Germline V lookup: CDR1 NSHNY, CDR2 SYGAGN. J was trimmed by 2 bases and V by 2 bases; bases with no gene match: 2. The length of the CDR3 is 16 residues. CDR3 bases read: TGTGCCAGCAGTGAGGGACAGGGGGGATCCAACGAA. Translated, it gives CASSEGQGGSNE. The whole CDR3 is CASSEGQGGSNERLFF.

This clone turned up a few times. Mouse germline and gene names are used. The read comes to an end 4 residues before the CDR3 does, leaving the germline J gene to fill in the end. The chain uses TRBV13-3 and TRBJ2-5; 9 bases align to TRBD1. CDR1 NNHDY and CDR2 SYVADS come from the germline V gene. With V trimmed by 6 bases and J by 3 bases, 5 bases remained unmatched. The CDR3 is made up of 14 amino acids. CDR3 DNA, as far as it was read: TGTGCCAGCACCCCGGACAGGGGACAAGAC. Residues: CASTPDRGQD. The whole CDR3 protein is CASTPDRGQDTQYF.

This clone has more than one count but fewer than ten. Here the gene names and germline are mouse. The read gets to within 4 residues of the CDR3 end, and the germline J gene fills in the rest. This rearrangement joins TRBV13-3 to TRBJ2-5; 8 bases align to TRBD1. Germline values: CDR1 NNHDY, CDR2 SYVADS. The CDR3 has 14 amino acids. The CDR3 here is CASSGTGRWDTQYF. The sequenced CDR3 bases are TGTGCCAGCAGTGGGACAGGGAGATGGGAC.

Only a few counts were recorded for this clone. Mouse names are used for the genes. The read terminates 4 residues ahead of where the CDR3 ends, so the germline J gene completes it. This chain uses TRBV19 with TRBJ2-7; 11 bases match TRBD2. Germline CDR1 FNHDT, CDR2 SITEND (reference sequence). The CDR3 contains 15 residues. After removal of 0 bases from V and 3 bases from J, the junction contained 2 bases not matched to a gene. CDR3 DNA (partial): TGTGCCAGCAGTATAGCTGACTGGGGGGGCTAT. This gives the protein CASSIADWGGY. The CDR3 reads in full as CASSIADWGGYEQYF.

A remark on this clone: Gene names refer to mouse genes. The read ends 4 residues before the CDR3 terminus; that terminus is restored from the germline J gene. The V call is TRBV13-3, the J call TRBJ2-3; 8 bases are shared with TRBD2. The V gene's germline CDR1 is NNHDY and CDR2 SYVADS. The CDR3 sequence is 15 residues long. CDR3 sequence: CASSGTGGEGETLYF. Partial CDR3 DNA: TGTGCCAGCAGTGGCACTGGGGGAGAGGGAGAA.

About this clone itself: Gene names refer to mouse genes. The read gets to within 4 residues of the CDR3 end, and the germline J gene fills in the rest. The J gene is TRBJ2-1, the V gene TRBV19, with 10 bases aligning to TRBD2. Germline V gene sequence: CDR1 FNHDT, CDR2 SITEND (reference sequence). The CDR3 totals 13 residues. J was trimmed by 5 bases and V by 7 bases; bases with no gene match: 3. CDR3 bases read: TGTGCCAGCCTGGGGGGGCGCGATGCT. Protein sequence: CASLGGRDA. The entire CDR3 reads CASLGGRDAEQFF.

This clone was seen repeatedly, ten times or more. TCRdb's protein sequence differs at residue 12 from the translated DNA; the protein presented here follows the DNA. Genes and germline come from the mouse. Read coverage stops 3 residues before the CDR3 terminus; the germline J gene supplies the remainder. The gene calls are TRBV13-3 and TRBJ1-6; D gene uncertain. TRBJ1-6 carries the ORF label, with uncertain function. CDR1 is NNHDY, CDR2 SYVADS, per germline. V lost 0 bases, J lost 3 bases, and 7 bases lay in between. This CDR3 is 15 amino acids long. The chain's CDR3 is CASSDAADYNSPLYF. The covered CDR3 bases are TGTGCCAGCAGTGATGCAGCAGACTATAATTCGCCC.

The sample holds many counts of this clone. Gene names and germline match the mouse. Read coverage stops 4 residues before the CDR3 terminus; the germline J gene supplies the remainder. The chain employs TRBV13-3 and TRBJ2-1, with 7 bases that match TRBD2. The V segment lost 3 bases and the J segment 5 bases; nucleotides outside the gene matches: 5. Germline V lookup: CDR1 NNHDY, CDR2 SYVADS. The CDR3 totals 14 residues. The CDR3: CASSALGEDAEQFF. The CDR3 bases that were read are TGTGCCAGCAGTGCCCTGGGGGAGGATGCT.

As regards this clone: The genes and germline here are from mouse. Coverage ceases 4 residues before the CDR3 finishes, and the germline J gene fills in the end. This chain uses TRBV19 with TRBJ1-2, with 7 bases lining up with TRBD1. Germline-derived CDR1 and CDR2 are FNHDT and SITEND (reference sequence). V gave up 1 base and J gave up 4 bases; unmatched junction bases: 7. The length of the CDR3 is 15 residues. CDR3: CASSIREGAGSDYTF. The part of the CDR3 DNA that was read is TGTGCCAGCAGTATAAGGGAGGGGGCGGGCTCC.

This clone was found a few times. Gene and germline names: mouse. From the germline J gene comes the end of the CDR3, since the read stops 4 residues before it. The chain combines TRBV19 with TRBJ2-4; TRBD1 agrees at 7 bases. This CDR3 has 14 residues. Germline values: CDR1 FNHDT, CDR2 SITEND (reference sequence). V gave up 5 bases and J gave up 3 bases; unmatched junction bases: 6. The DNA read from the CDR3 is TGTGCCAGCAGCCCCAGGGGGTTCCAAAAC. Its protein is CASSPRGFQN. The full CDR3 protein reads CASSPRGFQNTLYF.

The sample holds a few counts of this clone. The gene symbols are mouse symbols. The read stops 4 residues short of the end of the CDR3; the missing end is completed from the germline J gene. V and J are TRBV19 and TRBJ1-1; no clear D. V was cut by 2 bases and J by 1 base, with 9 bases left in between. Germline assignment: CDR1 FNHDT and CDR2 SITEND (reference sequence). The CDR3 has 14 residues. The sequenced CDR3 bases are TGTGCCAGCAGTATTCCAGGTCTAAACACA. Translating gives CASSIPGLNT. The full CDR3 sequence reads CASSIPGLNTEVFF. Together with reference TRBV19 and TRBJ1-1, the CDR3 gives the full variable domain: GGIITQTPKFLIGQEGQKLTLKCQQNFNHDTMYWYRQDSGKGLRLIYYSITENDLQKGDLSEGYDASREKKSSFSLTVTSAQKNEMAVFLCASSIPGLNTEVFFGKGTRLTVV.

This clone appeared a few times. Any gene name here is a mouse gene name. The CDR3 end lies 4 residues beyond the end of the read and is filled in from the germline J gene. The chain carries TRBV14 and TRBJ2-5; 7 bases agree with TRBD1. The CDR3 contains 12 residues. Germline CDR1 SGHDT, CDR2 FRDEAV. The DNA read from the CDR3 is TGTGCCAGCAGTGGGACAGAAGAC. The encoded protein is CASSGTED. The full-length CDR3 reads as CASSGTEDTQYF. Supplemented by reference TRBV14 and TRBJ2-5, the full variable domain reads EAGVTQSPRYAVLQEGQAVSFWCDPISGHDTLYWYQQPRDQGPQLLVYFRDEAVIDNSQLPSDRFSAVRPKGTNSTLKIQSAKQGDTATYLCASSGTEDTQYFGPGTRLLVL.

This clone was observed a few times. Gene names denote mouse genes. The sequenced fragment ends 4 residues before the CDR3 boundary, so the rest is inferred from the germline J gene. V gene TRBV19 combines with J gene TRBJ1-1; 11 bases map to TRBD1. Germline loops: CDR1 FNHDT, CDR2 SITEND (reference sequence). The CDR3 spans 15 residues. Here the CDR3 reads CASSIGTGGWTEVFF. The CDR3 bases that were read are TGTGCCAGCAGTATAGGGACAGGGGGCTGGACA.

This clone was seen a few times. The genes and germline here are from mouse. The observed sequence ends 4 residues before the CDR3 terminus, with the missing tail filled in from the germline J gene. The V and J genes are TRBV1 and TRBJ2-4, with TRBD2 matching 9 bases. CDR3 length equals 17 residues. V lost 0 bases and J lost 0; bases outside the gene matches: 4. The germline V gene encodes CDR1 NSQYPW and CDR2 LRSPGD (reference sequence). The part of the CDR3 DNA that was read is TGCACCTGCAGTGCAGATGACTGGGGGCGAAGTCAAAAC. As protein: CTCSADDWGRSQN. The whole CDR3 reads CTCSADDWGRSQNTLYF. The entire variable domain, with the rest obtained from reference TRBV1 and TRBJ2-4, is as follows: VTLLEQNPRWRLVPRGQAVNLRCILKNSQYPWMSWYQQDLQKQLQWLFTLRSPGDKEVKSLPGADYLATRVTDTELRLQVANMSQGRTLYCTCSADDWGRSQNTLYFGAGTRLSVL.

This clone was picked up a small number of times. Gene names denote mouse genes. The CDR3 goes on 4 residues after the read ends, and that part is filled in from the germline J gene. V is TRBV19 and J is TRBJ2-3; D is possibly TRBD1 (6 bases). Per the germline V gene, CDR1 is FNHDT and CDR2 is SITEND (reference sequence). CDR3 length: 15 residues. Trimming took off 4 bases at V and 2 bases at J, with 14 bases between the two ends. This CDR3 reads CASSPQGRNAETLYF. The sequenced CDR3 bases are TGTGCCAGCAGTCCCCAGGGGCGGAATGCAGAA.

As regards this clone: All gene names here are mouse names. The read terminates 4 residues ahead of where the CDR3 ends, so the germline J gene completes it. The chain employs TRBV13-1 and TRBJ2-1; 8 bases agree with TRBD2. From germline, CDR1 is NSHNY and CDR2 SYGAGN. This CDR3 is 15 amino acids long. The CDR3: CASSDGDWSRAEQFF. The covered CDR3 bases are TGTGCCAGCAGTGATGGGGACTGGTCTCGGGCT.

This clone came up a few times. Gene names are the mouse ones. The read finishes 4 residues shy of the CDR3 end, and the germline J gene is used to complete it. The chain carries TRBV19 and TRBJ2-2, with unresolved D. V was clipped by 5 bases and J by 1 base, with 6 bases between them. Germline CDR1 reads FNHDT; CDR2 reads SITEND (reference sequence). The CDR3 extends over 13 amino acids. The sequenced CDR3 bases are TGTGCCAGCAGCAATGGAAACACCGGG. Encoded protein: CASSNGNTG. The whole CDR3 reads CASSNGNTGQLYF.

A remark on this clone: All gene names here are mouse names. Sequencing ends 4 residues short of the CDR3 end; the germline J gene provides the rest. The rearrangement joins TRBV17 to TRBJ2-7; 8 positions match TRBD2. The trim removed 3 bases at V and 0 bases at J, leaving 4 bases unmatched. The CDR3 spans 15 residues. Germline V gene lookup returns CDR1 MNHDT and CDR2 YYDKIL. The CDR3 bases that were read are TGTGCTAGCAGTAGCGACTGGGGACACTCCTAT. This sequence encodes CASSSDWGHSY. The complete CDR3 protein is CASSSDWGHSYEQYF.